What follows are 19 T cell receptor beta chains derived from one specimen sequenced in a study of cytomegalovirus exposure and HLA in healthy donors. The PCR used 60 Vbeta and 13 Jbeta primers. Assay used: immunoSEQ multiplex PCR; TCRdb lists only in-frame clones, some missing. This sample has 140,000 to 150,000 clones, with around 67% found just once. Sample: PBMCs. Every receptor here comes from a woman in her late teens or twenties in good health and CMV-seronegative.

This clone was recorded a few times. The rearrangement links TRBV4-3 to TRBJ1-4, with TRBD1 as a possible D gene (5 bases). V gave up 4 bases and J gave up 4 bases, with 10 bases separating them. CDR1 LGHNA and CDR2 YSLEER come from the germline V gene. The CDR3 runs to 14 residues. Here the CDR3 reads CASSLRANNEKLFF. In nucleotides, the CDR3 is TGCGCCAGCAGCCTCAGGGCGAATAATGAAAAACTGTTTTTT.

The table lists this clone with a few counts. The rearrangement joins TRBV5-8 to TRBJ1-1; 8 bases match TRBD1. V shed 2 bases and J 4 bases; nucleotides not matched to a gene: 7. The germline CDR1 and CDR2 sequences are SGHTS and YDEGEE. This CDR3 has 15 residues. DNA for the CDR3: TGTGCCAGCAGCTTTGGGACAGGCCCGTTCACTGAAGCTTTCTTT. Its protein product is CASSFGTGPFTEAFF.

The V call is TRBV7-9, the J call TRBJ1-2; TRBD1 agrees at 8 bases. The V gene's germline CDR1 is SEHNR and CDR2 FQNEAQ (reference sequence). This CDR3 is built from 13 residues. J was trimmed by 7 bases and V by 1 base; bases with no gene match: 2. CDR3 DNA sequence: TGTGCCAGCAGCTTAGACAGGGGGTCTGGCTACACCTTC. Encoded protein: CASSLDRGSGYTF.

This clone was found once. The CDR3 sequence is CASTRDRVGNTIYF. CDR3 nucleotides: TGTGCCAGCACCCGGGACAGGGTTGGAAACACCATATATTTT. V is TRBV2 and J is TRBJ1-3; 9 bases line up with TRBD1. Unmatched junction bases numbered 4, after V lost 7 bases and J lost 3 bases. Germline CDR1 and CDR2: SNHLY and FYNNEI. The CDR3 consists of 14 residues.

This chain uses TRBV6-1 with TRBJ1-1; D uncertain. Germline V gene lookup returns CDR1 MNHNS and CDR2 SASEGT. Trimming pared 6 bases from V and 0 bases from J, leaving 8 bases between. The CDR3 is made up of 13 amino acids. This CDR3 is CASRPGLNTEAFF. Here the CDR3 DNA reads TGTGCCAGCAGGCCGGGATTGAACACTGAAGCTTTCTTT.

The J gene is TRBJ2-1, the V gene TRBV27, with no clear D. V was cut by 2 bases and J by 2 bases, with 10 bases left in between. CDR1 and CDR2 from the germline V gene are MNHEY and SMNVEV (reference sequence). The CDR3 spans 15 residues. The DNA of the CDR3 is TGTGCCAGCAGTTTAGAAGCGCTTACCTACAATGAGCAGTTCTTC. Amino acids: CASSLEALTYNEQFF.

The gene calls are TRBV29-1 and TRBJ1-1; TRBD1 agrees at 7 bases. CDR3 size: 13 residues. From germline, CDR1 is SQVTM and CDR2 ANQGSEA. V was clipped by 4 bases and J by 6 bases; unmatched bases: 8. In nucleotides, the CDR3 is TGCAGCGTTGGGATGAGACAGGGCTCTGAAGCTTTCTTT. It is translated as CSVGMRQGSEAFF.

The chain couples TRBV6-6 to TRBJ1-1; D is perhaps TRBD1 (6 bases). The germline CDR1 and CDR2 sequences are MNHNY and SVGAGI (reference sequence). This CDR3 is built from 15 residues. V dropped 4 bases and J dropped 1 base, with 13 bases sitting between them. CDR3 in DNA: TGTGCCAGCAGTTCTACAGGGTTCTCGAACACTGAAGCTTTCTTT. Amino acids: CASSSTGFSNTEAFF.

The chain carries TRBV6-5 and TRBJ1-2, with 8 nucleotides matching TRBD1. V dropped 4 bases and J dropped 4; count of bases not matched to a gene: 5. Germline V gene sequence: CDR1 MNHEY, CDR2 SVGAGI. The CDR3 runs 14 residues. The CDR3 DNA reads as TGTGCCAGCAGTTGGGACAGGAAGATCTATGGCTACACCTTC. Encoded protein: CASSWDRKIYGYTF.

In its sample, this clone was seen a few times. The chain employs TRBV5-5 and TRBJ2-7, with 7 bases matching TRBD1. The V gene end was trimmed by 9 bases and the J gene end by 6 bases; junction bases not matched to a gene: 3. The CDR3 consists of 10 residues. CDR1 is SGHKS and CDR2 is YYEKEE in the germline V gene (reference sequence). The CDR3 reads CAIRGPEQYV. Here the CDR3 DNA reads TGTGCCATAAGGGGGCCCGAGCAGTACGTC.

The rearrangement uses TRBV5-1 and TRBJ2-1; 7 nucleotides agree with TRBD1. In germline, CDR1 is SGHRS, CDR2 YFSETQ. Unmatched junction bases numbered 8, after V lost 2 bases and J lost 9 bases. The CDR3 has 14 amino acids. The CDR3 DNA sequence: TGCGCCAGCAGCTTAGTGGGGACAGATCTTGAGCAGTTCTTC. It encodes CASSLVGTDLEQFF.

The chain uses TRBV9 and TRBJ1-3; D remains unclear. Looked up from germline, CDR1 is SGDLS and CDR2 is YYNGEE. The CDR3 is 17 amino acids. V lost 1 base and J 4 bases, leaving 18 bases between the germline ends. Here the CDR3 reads CASSVSSGPAGGNTIYF. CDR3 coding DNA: TGTGCCAGCAGCGTAAGTTCTGGGCCCGCTGGGGGAAACACCATATATTTT. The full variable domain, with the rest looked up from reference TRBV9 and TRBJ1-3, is DSGVTQTPKHLITATGQRVTLRCSPRSGDLSVYWYQQSLDQGLQFLIQYYNGEERAKGNILERFSAQQFPDLHSELNLSSLELGDSALYFCASSVSSGPAGGNTIYFGEGSWLTVV.

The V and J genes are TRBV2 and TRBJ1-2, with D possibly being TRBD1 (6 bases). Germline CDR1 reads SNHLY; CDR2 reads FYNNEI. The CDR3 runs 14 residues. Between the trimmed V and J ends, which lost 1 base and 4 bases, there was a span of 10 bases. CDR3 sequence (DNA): TGTGCCAGCAGTGAAGACAGGGCTGGCTATGGCTACACCTTC. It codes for CASSEDRAGYGYTF.

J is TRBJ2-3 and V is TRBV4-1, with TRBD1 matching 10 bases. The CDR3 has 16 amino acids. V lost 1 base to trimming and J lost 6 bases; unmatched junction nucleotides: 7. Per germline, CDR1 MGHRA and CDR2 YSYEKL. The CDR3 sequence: CASSQGTGGSSDTQYF. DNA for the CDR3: TGCGCCAGCAGCCAAGGGACAGGGGGATCGTCTGATACGCAGTATTTT.

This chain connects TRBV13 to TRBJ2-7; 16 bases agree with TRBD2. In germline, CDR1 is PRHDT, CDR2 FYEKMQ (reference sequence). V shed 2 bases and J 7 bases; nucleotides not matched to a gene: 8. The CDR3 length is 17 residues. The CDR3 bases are TGTGCCAGCAGCTTAATGGGACTAGCGGGAGGGCAGGGGGAGCAGTACGTC. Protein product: CASSLMGLAGGQGEQYV.

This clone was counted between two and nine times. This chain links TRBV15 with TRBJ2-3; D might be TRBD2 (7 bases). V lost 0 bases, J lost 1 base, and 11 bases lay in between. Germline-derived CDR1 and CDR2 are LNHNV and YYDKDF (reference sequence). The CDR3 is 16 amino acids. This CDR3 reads CATSRDRGGGTDTQYF. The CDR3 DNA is TGTGCCACCAGCAGAGATAGAGGGGGGGGCACAGATACGCAGTATTTT.

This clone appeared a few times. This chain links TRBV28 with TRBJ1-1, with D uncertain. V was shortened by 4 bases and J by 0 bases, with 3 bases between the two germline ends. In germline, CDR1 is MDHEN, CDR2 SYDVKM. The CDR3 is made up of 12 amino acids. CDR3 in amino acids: CASSSMNTEAFF. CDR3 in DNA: TGTGCCAGCAGTTCTATGAACACTGAAGCTTTCTTT.

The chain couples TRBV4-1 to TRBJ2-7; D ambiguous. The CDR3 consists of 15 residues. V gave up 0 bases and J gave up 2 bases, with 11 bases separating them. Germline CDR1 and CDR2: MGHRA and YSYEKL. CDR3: CASSQDMIETYEQYF. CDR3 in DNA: TGCGCCAGCAGCCAAGATATGATCGAGACCTACGAGCAGTACTTC.

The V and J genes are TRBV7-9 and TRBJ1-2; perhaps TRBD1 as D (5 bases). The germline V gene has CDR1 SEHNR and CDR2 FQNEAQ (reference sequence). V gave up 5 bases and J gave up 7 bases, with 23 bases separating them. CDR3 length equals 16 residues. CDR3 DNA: TGTGCCAGCAGCCCGCTCACAGGATTCAGAGGCTCTGGCTACACCTTC. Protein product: CASSPLTGFRGSGYTF.